The 16 T cell receptor beta chains below all came from one sample that was sequenced in a study of cytomegalovirus exposure and HLA in healthy donors. Researchers ran the PCR with 60 Vbeta and 13 Jbeta primers. The table came from immunoSEQ multiplex PCR; TCRdb's copy has only in-frame clones and leaves some out. The table has 150,000 to 200,000 clones, 81% seen once. The sequenced sample consisted of PBMCs. The receptors were sampled from a woman aged 18-29 years in good health and CMV-seropositive.

This sequence joins TRBV4-2 and TRBJ2-7, with 10 bases fitting TRBD2. CDR1 and CDR2 from the germline V gene are LGHNA and YNFKEQ. After removal of 0 bases from V and 7 bases from J, the junction contained 9 bases not matched to a gene. This CDR3 has 16 residues. CDR3 sequence: CASSQDESGGAKEQYF. Here the CDR3 DNA reads TGTGCCAGCAGCCAAGATGAAAGCGGGGGGGCGAAAGAGCAGTACTTC.

The chain joins TRBV27 to TRBJ1-1; the match to TRBD1 covers 7 bases. Trimming at V came to 5 bases and at J to 11 bases, leaving 8 bases not matched to a gene. This CDR3 comprises 12 residues. The germline gives CDR1 MNHEY, CDR2 SMNVEV (reference sequence). The CDR3 DNA sequence: TGTGCCAGCAGTCCCCACAGGGGTAGGGCTTTCTTT. It specifies CASSPHRGRAFF.

V is TRBV7-9 and J is TRBJ1-5, with a possible D match to TRBD1 (6 bases). Trimming pared 5 bases from V and 6 bases from J, leaving 14 bases between. The CDR3 has 14 residues. Germline V gene data show CDR1 as SEHNR and CDR2 as FQNEAQ (reference sequence). The CDR3 is CASSPQGTPQPQHF. In DNA, the CDR3 is TGTGCCAGCAGCCCACAGGGAACTCCTCAGCCCCAGCATTTT.

The V and J genes are TRBV7-2 and TRBJ1-4; 7 bases align to TRBD1. The trim removed 5 bases at V and 7 bases at J, leaving 7 bases unmatched. The CDR3 consists of 14 residues. CDR1 is SGHTA, CDR2 FQGNSA, per germline. The CDR3 DNA is TGTGCCAGCAGCCGAGACAGGGACGCTGAAAAACTGTTTTTT. It specifies CASSRDRDAEKLFF.

This clone was counted a few times. The CDR3 is CASSPLSVTEAFF. As DNA, the CDR3 is TGTGCCAGCAGCCCCCTGTCGGTTACTGAAGCTTTCTTT. J is TRBJ1-1 and V is TRBV11-2; D is uncertain. This CDR3 has 13 amino acids. Trimming left V 5 bases short and J 5 bases short, with 12 bases between. Per the germline V gene, CDR1 is SGHAT and CDR2 is FQNNGV.

The V and J genes are TRBV6-1 and TRBJ1-6, with 7 bases aligning to TRBD1. The CDR3 consists of 15 residues. Germline V lookup: CDR1 MNHNS, CDR2 SASEGT. The J segment lost 7 bases and the V segment lost 5 bases, leaving 8 bases of the junction unmatched. The CDR3 nucleotides are TGTGCCAGCAGTCCTTGGACAGGACAGAATTCACCCCTCCACTTT. Its translation: CASSPWTGQNSPLHF.

This clone was detected a few times. The chain recombines TRBV5-1 with TRBJ2-5; weak D call: TRBD1 (5 bases). V gave up 3 bases and J gave up 2 bases, with 14 bases separating them. The CDR3 has 15 residues. Per germline, CDR1 SGHRS and CDR2 YFSETQ. Here the CDR3 reads CASSSGRGVQETQYF. CDR3 DNA sequence: TGCGCCAGCAGCTCCGGAAGGGGCGTACAAGAGACCCAGTACTTC.

This chain links TRBV5-1 with TRBJ2-1; 9 bases agree with TRBD2. The CDR3 is 16 amino acids. Germline CDR1 SGHRS, CDR2 YFSETQ. V dropped 0 bases and J dropped 6; count of bases not matched to a gene: 7. The CDR3 protein is CASSLAPAGGPNEQFF. The CDR3 DNA is TGCGCCAGCAGCTTGGCCCCTGCGGGGGGGCCCAATGAGCAGTTCTTC. The variable domain in full, with the rest retrieved from reference TRBV5-1 and TRBJ2-1, is KAGVTQTPRYLIKTRGQQVTLSCSPISGHRSVSWYQQTPGQGLQFLFEYFSETQRNKGNFPGRFSGRQFSNSRSEMNVSTLELGDSALYLCASSLAPAGGPNEQFFGPGTRLTVL.

The chain is built from TRBV6-6 and TRBJ1-2; TRBD1 agrees at 8 bases. Trimming removed 0 bases from V and 7 bases from J; junction bases left unmatched: 10. The CDR3 spans 16 residues. Germline V gene data show CDR1 as MNHNY and CDR2 as SVGAGI (reference sequence). CDR3 sequence reads: CASSYSQGAVSGGYTF. The CDR3 DNA reads TGTGCCAGCAGTTACTCGCAGGGGGCAGTATCCGGTGGCTACACCTTC.

V gene TRBV7-2 combines with J gene TRBJ1-4; 9 bases line up with TRBD1. The CDR3 covers 13 residues. The germline CDR1 and CDR2 sequences are SGHTA and FQGNSA. With V trimmed by 8 bases and J by 2 bases, 0 bases remained unmatched. The CDR3 sequence is CASGTGTNEKLFF. CDR3 DNA: TGTGCCAGCGGGACAGGGACTAATGAAAAACTGTTTTTT.

This clone was seen once. The chain uses TRBV29-1 and TRBJ2-5; 11 bases are a match to TRBD1. The CDR3 loop spans 16 amino acids. Losses at the gene ends were 7 bases for V and 2 bases for J; bases not matched to a gene: 12. Germline V lookup: CDR1 SQVTM, CDR2 ANQGSEA. CDR3 sequence: CSAAGTGGGMQETQYF. CDR3 DNA: TGCAGCGCCGCAGGGACAGGGGGAGGAATGCAAGAGACCCAGTACTTC.

The V gene is TRBV28, the J gene TRBJ1-2; D not certain. V lost 6 bases and J 5 bases, leaving 16 bases between the germline ends. Germline-derived CDR1 and CDR2 are MDHEN and SYDVKM. This CDR3 has 14 amino acids. CDR3 coding DNA: TGTGCCAGCAGCCCCGGGTTTTGGAAGTATGGCTACACCTTC. It is translated as CASSPGFWKYGYTF.

The DNA for the CDR3 is TGTGCCAGCAGTTTTGGGCAGGGGGCAGATACGCAGTATTTT. Translated: CASSFGQGADTQYF. The genes are TRBV28 and TRBJ2-3, with 7 positions matching TRBD1. The CDR3 runs to 14 residues. With V trimmed by 3 bases and J by 4 bases, 4 bases remained unmatched. The V gene's germline CDR1 is MDHEN and CDR2 SYDVKM.

The chain links TRBV11-1 to TRBJ2-3, with 9 bases that match TRBD2. The CDR3 loop spans 17 amino acids. After removal of 4 bases from V and 6 bases from J, the junction contained 14 bases not matched to a gene. Looked up from germline, CDR1 is SGHAT and CDR2 is FQDESV (reference sequence). For the CDR3, the DNA is TGTGCCAGCAGCTCGAAAACGGGACTAGCCTTTTCCGATACGCAGTATTTT. Encoded protein: CASSSKTGLAFSDTQYF.

The V gene is TRBV7-9, the J gene TRBJ1-5; D is uncertain. Germline V gene sequence: CDR1 SEHNR, CDR2 FQNEAQ (reference sequence). Trimming left V 1 base short and J 4 bases short, with 8 bases between. This CDR3 spans 14 amino acids. This CDR3 is CASSLVDNNQPQHF. The CDR3 nucleotides are TGTGCCAGCAGCTTAGTTGACAATAATCAGCCCCAGCATTTT.

The chain has TRBV6-1 and TRBJ2-7; 11 positions agree with TRBD1. V shed 3 bases, J shed 1 base, and the junction held 2 bases outside the gene matches. This CDR3 has 15 amino acids. Germline V gene lookup returns CDR1 MNHNS and CDR2 SASEGT. CDR3 in DNA: TGTGCCAGCAGTGATGGGACAGGGGGTTCCTACGAGCAGTACTTC. As protein: CASSDGTGGSYEQYF.